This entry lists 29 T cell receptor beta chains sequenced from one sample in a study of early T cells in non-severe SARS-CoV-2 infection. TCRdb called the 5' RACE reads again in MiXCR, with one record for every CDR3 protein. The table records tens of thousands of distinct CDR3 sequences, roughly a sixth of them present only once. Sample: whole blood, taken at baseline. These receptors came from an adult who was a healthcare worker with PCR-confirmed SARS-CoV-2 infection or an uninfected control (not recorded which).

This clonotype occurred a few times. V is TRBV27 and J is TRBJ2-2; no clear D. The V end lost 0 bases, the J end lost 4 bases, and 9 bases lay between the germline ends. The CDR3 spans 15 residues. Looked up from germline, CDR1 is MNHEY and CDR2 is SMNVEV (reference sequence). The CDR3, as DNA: TGTGCCAGCAGTTTATCACGAAGCCCCACCGGGGAGCTGTTTTTT. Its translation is CASSLSRSPTGELFF.

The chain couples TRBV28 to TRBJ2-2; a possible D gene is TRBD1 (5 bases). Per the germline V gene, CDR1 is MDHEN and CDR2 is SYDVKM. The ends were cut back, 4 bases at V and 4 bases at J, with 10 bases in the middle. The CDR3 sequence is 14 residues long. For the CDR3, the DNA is TGTGCCAGCAGTTCGACAGCCGTCACCGGGGAGCTGTTTTTT. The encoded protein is CASSSTAVTGELFF.

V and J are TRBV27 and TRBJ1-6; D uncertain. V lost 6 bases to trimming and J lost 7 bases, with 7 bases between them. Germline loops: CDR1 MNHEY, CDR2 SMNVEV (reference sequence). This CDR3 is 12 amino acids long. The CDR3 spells CASSWLNSPLHF. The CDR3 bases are TGTGCCAGCAGCTGGCTGAATTCACCCCTCCACTTT.

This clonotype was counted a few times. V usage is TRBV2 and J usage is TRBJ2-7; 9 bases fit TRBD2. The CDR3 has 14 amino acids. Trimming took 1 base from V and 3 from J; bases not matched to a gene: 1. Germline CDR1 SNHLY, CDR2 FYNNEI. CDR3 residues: CASSEERGVYEQYF. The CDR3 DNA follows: TGTGCCAGCAGTGAAGAGCGGGGGGTCTACGAGCAGTACTTC. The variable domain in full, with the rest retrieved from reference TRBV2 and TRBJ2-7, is EPEVTQTPSHQVTQMGQEVILRCVPISNHLYFYWYRQILGQKVEFLVSFYNNEISEKSEIFDDQFSVERPDGSNFTLKIRSTKLEDSAMYFCASSEERGVYEQYFGPGTRLTVT.

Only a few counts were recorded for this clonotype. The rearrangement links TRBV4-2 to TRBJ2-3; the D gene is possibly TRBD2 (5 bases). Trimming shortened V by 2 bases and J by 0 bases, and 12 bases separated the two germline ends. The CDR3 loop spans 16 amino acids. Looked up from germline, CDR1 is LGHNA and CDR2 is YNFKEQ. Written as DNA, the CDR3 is TGTGCCAGCAGCCAACGGACTTTTTCTAGCACAGATACGCAGTATTTT. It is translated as CASSQRTFSSTDTQYF.

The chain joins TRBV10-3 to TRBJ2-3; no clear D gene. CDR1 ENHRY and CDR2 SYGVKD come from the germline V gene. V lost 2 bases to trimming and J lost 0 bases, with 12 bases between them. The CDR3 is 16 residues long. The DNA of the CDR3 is TGTGCCATCAGTGAGACCCCGGGTACTAGCACAGATACGCAGTATTTT. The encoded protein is CAISETPGTSTDTQYF.

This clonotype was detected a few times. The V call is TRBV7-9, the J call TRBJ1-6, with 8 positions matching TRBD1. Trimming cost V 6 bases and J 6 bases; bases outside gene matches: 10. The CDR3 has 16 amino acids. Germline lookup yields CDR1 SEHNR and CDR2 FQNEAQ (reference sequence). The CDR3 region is CASSPAWTGPNSPLHF. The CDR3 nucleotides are TGTGCCAGCAGTCCGGCCTGGACAGGGCCTAATTCACCCCTCCACTTT.

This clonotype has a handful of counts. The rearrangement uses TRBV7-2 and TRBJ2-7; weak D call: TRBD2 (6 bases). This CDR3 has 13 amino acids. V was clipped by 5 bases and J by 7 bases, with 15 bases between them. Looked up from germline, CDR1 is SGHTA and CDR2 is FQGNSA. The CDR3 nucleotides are TGTGCCAGCAGCAACCTAGCGCAAGGGGAGCAGTACTTC. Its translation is CASSNLAQGEQYF.

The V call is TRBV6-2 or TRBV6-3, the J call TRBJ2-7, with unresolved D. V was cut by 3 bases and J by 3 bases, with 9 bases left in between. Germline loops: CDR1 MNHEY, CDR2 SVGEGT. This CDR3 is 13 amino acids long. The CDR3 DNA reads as TGTGCCAGCAGTTATAGCCAGCTCTACGAGCAGTACTTC. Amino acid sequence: CASSYSQLYEQYF.

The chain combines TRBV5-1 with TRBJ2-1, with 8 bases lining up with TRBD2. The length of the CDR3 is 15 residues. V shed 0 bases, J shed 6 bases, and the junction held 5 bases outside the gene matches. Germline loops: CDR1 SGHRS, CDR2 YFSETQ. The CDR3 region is CASSLDPGGINEQFF. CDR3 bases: TGCGCCAGCAGCTTGGACCCGGGGGGGATCAATGAGCAGTTCTTC.

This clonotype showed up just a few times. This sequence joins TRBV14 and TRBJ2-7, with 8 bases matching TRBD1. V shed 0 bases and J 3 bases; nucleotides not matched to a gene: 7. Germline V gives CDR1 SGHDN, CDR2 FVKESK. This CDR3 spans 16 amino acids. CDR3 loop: CASSQDLTGDRYEQYF. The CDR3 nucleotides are TGTGCCAGCAGCCAAGATCTGACAGGGGACCGCTACGAGCAGTACTTC.

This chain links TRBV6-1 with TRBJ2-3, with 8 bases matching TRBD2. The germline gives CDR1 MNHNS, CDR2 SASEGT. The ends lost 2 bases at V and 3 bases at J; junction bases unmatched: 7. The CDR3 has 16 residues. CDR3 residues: CASSERALAGTDTQYF. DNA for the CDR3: TGTGCCAGCAGTGAAAGGGCCCTAGCGGGTACAGATACGCAGTATTTT.

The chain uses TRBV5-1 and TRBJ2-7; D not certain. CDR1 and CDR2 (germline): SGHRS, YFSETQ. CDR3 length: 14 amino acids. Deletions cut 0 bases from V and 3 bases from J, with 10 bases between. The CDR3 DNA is TGCGCCAGCAGCTTGGGACGGGCAGGCTACGAGCAGTACTTC. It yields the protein CASSLGRAGYEQYF.

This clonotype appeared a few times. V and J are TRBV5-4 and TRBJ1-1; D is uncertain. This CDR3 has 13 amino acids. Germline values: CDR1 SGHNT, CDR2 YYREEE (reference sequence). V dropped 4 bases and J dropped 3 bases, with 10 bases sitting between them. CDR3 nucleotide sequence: TGTGCCAGCAGCCTGACCCGATACACTGAAGCTTTCTTT. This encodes CASSLTRYTEAFF.

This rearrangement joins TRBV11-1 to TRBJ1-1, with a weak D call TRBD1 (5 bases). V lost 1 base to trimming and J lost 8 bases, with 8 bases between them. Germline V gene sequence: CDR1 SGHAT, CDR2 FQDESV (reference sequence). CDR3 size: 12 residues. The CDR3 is CASSLGPGEAFF. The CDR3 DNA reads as TGTGCCAGCAGCTTAGGTCCAGGGGAAGCTTTCTTT.

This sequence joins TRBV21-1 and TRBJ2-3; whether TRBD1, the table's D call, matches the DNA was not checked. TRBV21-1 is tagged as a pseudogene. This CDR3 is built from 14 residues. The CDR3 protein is CASMTGQGPDTQYF. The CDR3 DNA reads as TGTGCCAGCATGACAGGACAGGGGCCCGATACGCAGTATTTT.

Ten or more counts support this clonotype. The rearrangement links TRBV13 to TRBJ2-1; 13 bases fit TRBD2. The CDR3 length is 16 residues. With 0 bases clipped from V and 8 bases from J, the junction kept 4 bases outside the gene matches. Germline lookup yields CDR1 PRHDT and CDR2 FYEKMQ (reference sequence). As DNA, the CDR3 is TGTGCCAGCAGCTTAGGCGGACTAGCGGGAGCGGATGAGCAGTTCTTC. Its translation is CASSLGGLAGADEQFF.

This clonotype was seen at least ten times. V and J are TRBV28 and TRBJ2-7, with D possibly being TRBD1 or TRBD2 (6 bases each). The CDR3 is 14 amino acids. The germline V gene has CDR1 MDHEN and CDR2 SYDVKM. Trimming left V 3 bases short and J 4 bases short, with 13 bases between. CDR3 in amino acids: CASSLSGALYEQYF. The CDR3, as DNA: TGTGCCAGCAGTTTGTCGGGGGCGCTTTACGAGCAGTACTTC.

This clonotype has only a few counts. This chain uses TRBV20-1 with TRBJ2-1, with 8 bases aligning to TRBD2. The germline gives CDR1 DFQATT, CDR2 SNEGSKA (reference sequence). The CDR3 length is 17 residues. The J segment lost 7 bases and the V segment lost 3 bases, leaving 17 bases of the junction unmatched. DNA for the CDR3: TGCAGTGCTAGTATGCCCCTTGGAGCGGGGGCCCGGAATGAGCAGTTCTTC. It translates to CSASMPLGAGARNEQFF.

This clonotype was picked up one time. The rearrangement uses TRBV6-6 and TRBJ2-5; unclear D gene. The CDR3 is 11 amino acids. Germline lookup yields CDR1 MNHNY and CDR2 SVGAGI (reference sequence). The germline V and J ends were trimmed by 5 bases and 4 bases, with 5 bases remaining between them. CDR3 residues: CASSEIETQYF. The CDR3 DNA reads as TGTGCCAGCAGTGAGATAGAGACCCAGTACTTC.

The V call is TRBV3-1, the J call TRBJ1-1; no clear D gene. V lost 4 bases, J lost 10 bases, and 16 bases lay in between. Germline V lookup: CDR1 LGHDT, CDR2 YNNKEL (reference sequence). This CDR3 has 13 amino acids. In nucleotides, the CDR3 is TGTGCCAGCAGCCCGCTTTTTGACGTTGGAGCTTTCTTT. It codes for CASSPLFDVGAFF.

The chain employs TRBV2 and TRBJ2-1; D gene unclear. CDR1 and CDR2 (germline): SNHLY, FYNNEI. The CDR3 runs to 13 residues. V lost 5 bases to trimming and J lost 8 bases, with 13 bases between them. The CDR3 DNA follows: TGTGCCAGCAGTACCTCTGCCTGGGATGAGCAGTTCTTC. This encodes CASSTSAWDEQFF.

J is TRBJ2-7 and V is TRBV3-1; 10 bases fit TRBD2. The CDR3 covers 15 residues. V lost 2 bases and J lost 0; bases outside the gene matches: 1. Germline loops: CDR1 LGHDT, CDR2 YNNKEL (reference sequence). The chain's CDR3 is CASSQTSGNSYEQYF. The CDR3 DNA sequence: TGTGCCAGCAGCCAAACTAGCGGGAACTCCTACGAGCAGTACTTC.

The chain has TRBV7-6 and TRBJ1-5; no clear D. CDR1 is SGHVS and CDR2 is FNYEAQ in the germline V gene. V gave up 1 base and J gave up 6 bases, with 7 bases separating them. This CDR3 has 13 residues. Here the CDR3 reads CASSLEFTQPQHF. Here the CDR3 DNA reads TGTGCCAGCAGCTTAGAGTTCACTCAGCCCCAGCATTTT.

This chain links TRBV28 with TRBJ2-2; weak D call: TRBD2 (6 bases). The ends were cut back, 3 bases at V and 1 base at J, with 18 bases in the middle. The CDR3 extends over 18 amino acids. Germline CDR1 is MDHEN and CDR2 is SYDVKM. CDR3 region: CASSFFSRTNLNTGELFF. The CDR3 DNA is TGTGCCAGCAGTTTCTTCTCTCGGACTAACTTGAACACCGGGGAGCTGTTTTTT.

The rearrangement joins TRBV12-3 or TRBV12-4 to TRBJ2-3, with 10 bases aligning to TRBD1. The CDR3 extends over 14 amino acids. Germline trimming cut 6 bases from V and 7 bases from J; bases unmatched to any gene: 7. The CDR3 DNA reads TGTGCCAGCAGGACAGGGGGCTCAGGGAATACGCAGTATTTT. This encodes CASRTGGSGNTQYF.

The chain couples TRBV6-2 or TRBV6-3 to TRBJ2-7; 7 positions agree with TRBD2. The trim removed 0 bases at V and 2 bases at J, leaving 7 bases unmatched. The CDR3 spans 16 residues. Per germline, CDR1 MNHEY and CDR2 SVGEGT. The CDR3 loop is CASSYSKAGTTYEQYF. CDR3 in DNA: TGTGCCAGCAGTTACTCGAAGGCCGGGACTACCTACGAGCAGTACTTC.

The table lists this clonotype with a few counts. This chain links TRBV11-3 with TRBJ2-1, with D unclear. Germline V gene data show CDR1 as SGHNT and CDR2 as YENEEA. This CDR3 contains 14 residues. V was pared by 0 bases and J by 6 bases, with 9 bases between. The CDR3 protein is CASSLEQSGNEQFF. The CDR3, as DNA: TGTGCCAGCAGCTTAGAACAGTCGGGCAATGAGCAGTTCTTC.

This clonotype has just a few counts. The CDR3 reads CASSVDGARPSTGELFF. In DNA, the CDR3 is TGTGCCAGCAGCGTAGACGGTGCCAGGCCCTCCACCGGGGAGCTGTTTTTT. The V and J genes are TRBV9 and TRBJ2-2, with D uncertain. Trimming shortened V by 0 bases and J by 4 bases, and 16 bases separated the two germline ends. Germline V gives CDR1 SGDLS, CDR2 YYNGEE. CDR3 size: 17 residues.